This T cell receptor beta chain was sequenced for a study of T cell changes during pregnancy in multiple sclerosis. This CDR3 comprises 13 residues. Generated by immunoSEQ multiplex PCR, the TCRdb table keeps only in-frame clones and is missing some. The sample lists about 76,000 clones; 93% were seen once. The clonotype was recovered from a female donor with multiple sclerosis, enrolled in a pregnancy study. The chain has TRBV21-1 and TRBJ2-5; TRBD2, as called in the table, went unchecked against the DNA. TRBV21-1 corresponds to a pseudogene. The sample was peripheral blood, taken in the second trimester of pregnancy. The DNA for the CDR3 is TGTGCCAGCAGCAAAGCCGAGAAAGAGACCCAGTACTTC. Translation gives CASSKAEKETQYF.